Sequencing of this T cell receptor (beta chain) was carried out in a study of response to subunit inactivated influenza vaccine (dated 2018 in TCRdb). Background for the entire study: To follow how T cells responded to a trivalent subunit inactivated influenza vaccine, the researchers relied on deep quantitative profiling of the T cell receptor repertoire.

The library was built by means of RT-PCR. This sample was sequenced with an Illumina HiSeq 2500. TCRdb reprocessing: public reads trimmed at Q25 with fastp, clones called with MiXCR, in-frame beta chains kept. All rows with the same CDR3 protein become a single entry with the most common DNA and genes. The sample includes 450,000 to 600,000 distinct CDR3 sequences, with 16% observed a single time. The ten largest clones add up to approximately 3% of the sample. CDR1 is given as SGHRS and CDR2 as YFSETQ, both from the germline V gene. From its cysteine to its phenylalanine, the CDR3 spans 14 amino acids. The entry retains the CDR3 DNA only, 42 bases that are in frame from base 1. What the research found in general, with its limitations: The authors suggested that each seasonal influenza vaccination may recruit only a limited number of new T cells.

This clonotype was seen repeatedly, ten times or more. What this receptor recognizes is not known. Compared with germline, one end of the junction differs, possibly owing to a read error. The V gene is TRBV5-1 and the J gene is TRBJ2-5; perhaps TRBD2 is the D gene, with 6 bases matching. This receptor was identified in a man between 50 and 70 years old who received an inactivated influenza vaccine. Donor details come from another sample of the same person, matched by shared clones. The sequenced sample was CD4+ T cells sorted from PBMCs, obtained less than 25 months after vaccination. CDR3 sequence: CASSLSGGQETQYF. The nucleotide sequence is TGTGCCAGCAGCTTATCTGGGGGGCAAGAGACCCAGTACTTC.